These 13 T cell receptor beta chains were all obtained from the same sample, sequenced in a study of T cells in Graves' hyperthyroidism and ophthalmopathy. RNA transcripts gave rise to amplified TCR beta CDR3 regions. Primed by the HTBI set, a first-round RT-PCR was run on the TCR CDR3. MiXCR, applied by TCRdb to the multiplex PCR reads, yields one record per CDR3 protein. The sample holds hundreds of thousands of distinct CDR3 sequences, less than 25% seen once. Sequencing input: blood. The origin of the receptors is a woman between 25 and 40 years old with Graves' ophthalmopathy.

The table lists this clonotype with a few counts. The chain is built from TRBV6-1 and TRBJ2-7, with 12 bases fitting TRBD2. The trim removed 7 bases at V and 6 bases at J, leaving 4 bases unmatched. CDR1 MNHNS and CDR2 SASEGT come from the germline V gene. The CDR3 loop spans 13 amino acids. CDR3 amino acids: CASTPGLAGEQYF. As DNA, the CDR3 is TGTGCCAGCACCCCGGGACTAGCGGGCGAGCAGTACTTC.

This clonotype was detected ten times or more. This sequence joins TRBV6-5 and TRBJ2-7; 8 nucleotides align to TRBD2. Per germline, CDR1 MNHEY and CDR2 SVGAGI. Unmatched junction bases numbered 7, after V lost 6 bases and J lost 3 bases. The CDR3 consists of 14 residues. In DNA form, the CDR3 reads TGTGCCAGCAGACGGGGGGGCCTCGGCTACGAGCAGTACTTC. Residues: CASRRGGLGYEQYF.

The genes are TRBV20-1 and TRBJ2-7; D ambiguous. V was clipped by 8 bases and J by 2 bases, with 25 bases between them. CDR1 is DFQATT and CDR2 is SNEGSKA in the germline V gene (reference sequence). The CDR3 runs 16 residues. The chain's CDR3 is CSPPCRIIGQTYEQYF. CDR3 coding DNA: TGCAGTCCACCCTGTAGAATTATCGGCCAGACCTACGAGCAGTACTTC.

CDR3 bases: TGTGCCAGCAGCTTGACCCGACTACCCCTTTATTCCTACGAGCAGTACTTC. Its translation: CASSLTRLPLYSYEQYF. The chain employs TRBV7-8 and TRBJ2-7; D might be TRBD2 (5 bases). V was clipped by 3 bases and J by 1 base, with 19 bases between them. The CDR3 consists of 17 residues. Germline V gene sequence: CDR1 SGHVS, CDR2 FQNEAQ.

As concerns this clonotype: Its ends do not fully match the called genes, so a read error is possible. The gene calls are TRBV2 and TRBJ2-7; D perhaps matches TRBD2 (6 bases). The germline V gene encodes CDR1 SNHLY and CDR2 FYNNEI. This CDR3 is built from 14 residues. The CDR3 reads CASSDAAGNYGQYF. The CDR3 DNA reads TGTGCCAGCAGTGATGCTGCGGGAAACTACGGGCAGTACTTC.

The chain employs TRBV27 and TRBJ2-2; 7 nucleotides match TRBD2. V lost 6 bases to trimming and J lost 7 bases; unmatched junction nucleotides: 11. This CDR3 region has 15 residues. Germline-derived CDR1 and CDR2 are MNHEY and SMNVEV (reference sequence). The DNA of the CDR3 is TGTGCCAGCAGGAATTTGGGGGGGGTACTCGGGGAGCTGTTTTTT. Residues: CASRNLGGVLGELFF.

This chain joins TRBV11-2 and TRBJ1-1; no clear D. The V gene's germline CDR1 is SGHAT and CDR2 FQNNGV. Between the trimmed V and J ends, which lost 0 bases and 1 base, there was a span of 12 bases. CDR3 length equals 16 residues. CDR3 bases: TGTGCCAGCAGCTTAGATCCCGCCGGGGAGAACACTGAAGCTTTCTTT. Residues: CASSLDPAGENTEAFF.

J is TRBJ1-1 and V is TRBV19, with D perhaps matching TRBD1 (5 bases). Germline assignment: CDR1 LNHDA and CDR2 SQIVND (reference sequence). The length of the CDR3 is 14 residues. V was trimmed by 6 bases and J by 3 bases, leaving 14 bases between them. CDR3 in amino acids: CASRPERDHTEAFF. The CDR3 bases are TGTGCCAGTAGACCGGAAAGGGACCACACTGAAGCTTTCTTT. The full variable domain, rest sourced from reference TRBV19 and TRBJ1-1, is DGGITQSPKYLFRKEGQNVTLSCEQNLNHDAMYWYRQDPGQGLRLIYYSQIVNDFQKGDIAEGYSVSREKKESFPLTVTSAQKNPTAFYLCASRPERDHTEAFFGQGTRLTVV.

This chain connects TRBV15 to TRBJ1-1; no reliable D call. Trimming removed 2 bases from V and 2 bases from J, with 3 bases in between. Germline CDR1 and CDR2: LNHNV and YYDKDF (reference sequence). This CDR3 has 12 residues. The CDR3 DNA reads as TGTGCCACCAGCAGATACAACACTGAAGCTTTCTTT. It encodes CATSRYNTEAFF. Supplemented by reference TRBV15 and TRBJ1-1, the full variable domain reads DAMVIQNPRYQVTQFGKPVTLSCSQTLNHNVMYWYQQKSSQAPKLLFHYYDKDFNNEADTPDNFQSRRPNTSFCFLDIRSPGLGDTAMYLCATSRYNTEAFFGQGTRLTVV.

In this sample, this clonotype turned up many times. V and J are TRBV12-3 or TRBV12-4 and TRBJ1-1, with D possibly being TRBD1 (5 bases). Trimming pared 0 bases from V and 5 bases from J, leaving 10 bases between. This CDR3 has 14 residues. DNA for the CDR3: TGTGCCAGCAGTTTAGCGTGGGGCAGGACTGAAGCTTTCTTT. Protein sequence: CASSLAWGRTEAFF.

This clonotype has a count of ten or more. The chain employs TRBV12-3 or TRBV12-4 and TRBJ2-7, with 8 bases that match TRBD1. The J segment lost 2 bases and the V segment lost 7 bases, leaving 7 bases of the junction unmatched. This CDR3 region has 14 residues. The DNA for the CDR3 is TGTGCCAGCAAACAGACAGGGGAGGCCTACGAGCAGTACTTC. Encoded protein: CASKQTGEAYEQYF.

This clonotype has ten or more counts. The rearrangement joins TRBV13 to TRBJ1-2, with 12 bases fitting TRBD1. CDR1 is PRHDT and CDR2 is FYEKMQ in the germline V gene (reference sequence). Trimming cost V 5 bases and J 0 bases; bases outside gene matches: 19. There are 21 residues in the CDR3. The CDR3: CASSAGTGGSRITKANYGYTF. The CDR3 region has the DNA TGTGCCAGCAGCGCCGGGACAGGGGGCTCCAGAATTACTAAAGCTAACTATGGCTACACCTTC.

The chain links TRBV12-3 or TRBV12-4 to TRBJ1-2, with D hard to call. The V and J ends lost 7 bases and 10 bases respectively, with 19 bases between them. This CDR3 has 13 amino acids. DNA for the CDR3: TGTGCCAGCACCATTGTGAACACTGGAGCCTACACCTTC. It translates to CASTIVNTGAYTF.